This record concerns one T cell receptor (beta chain) sequence. Its antigen is currently unknown. The data belong to a study of OX40 agonist ivuxolimab in advanced cancers. Across the whole study: At doses from 0.01 to 10 mg/kg, patients were given intravenous ivuxolimab every 2 weeks. Subjects had a mean age of around 63 years, with a range of roughly 20 to 79; roughly 80% were male.

Study findings and constraints: Clonal expansion by week 6 occurred in CD4+ and CD8+ blood T cells (at 0.1 to 3.0 mg/kg). The antigen specificity of the peripheral T cells (those that were expanded) was not determined.

In germline, CDR1 is GTSNPN, CDR2 SVGIG (reference sequence). The V gene lost 1 base and the J gene lost 0 bases, with 6 bases spanning the gap. The CDR3 consists of 14 residues. Assay: immunoSEQ multiplex PCR; the TCRdb copy retains only in-frame clones and omits some. The sample has roughly 54,000 clones; about 89% are singletons. The sample here was CD4+ or CD8+ T cells sorted from blood, taken in a trial of the OX40 agonist ivuxolimab. The chain employs TRBV30 and TRBJ2-2; D remains unclear. The origin of this receptor is an adult with an advanced solid tumor such as melanoma, head and neck, liver or kidney cancer. The DNA for the CDR3 is TGTGCCTGGAGTGAGGGAACGAACACCGGGGAGCTGTTTTTT. Translating it yields CAWSEGTNTGELFF.